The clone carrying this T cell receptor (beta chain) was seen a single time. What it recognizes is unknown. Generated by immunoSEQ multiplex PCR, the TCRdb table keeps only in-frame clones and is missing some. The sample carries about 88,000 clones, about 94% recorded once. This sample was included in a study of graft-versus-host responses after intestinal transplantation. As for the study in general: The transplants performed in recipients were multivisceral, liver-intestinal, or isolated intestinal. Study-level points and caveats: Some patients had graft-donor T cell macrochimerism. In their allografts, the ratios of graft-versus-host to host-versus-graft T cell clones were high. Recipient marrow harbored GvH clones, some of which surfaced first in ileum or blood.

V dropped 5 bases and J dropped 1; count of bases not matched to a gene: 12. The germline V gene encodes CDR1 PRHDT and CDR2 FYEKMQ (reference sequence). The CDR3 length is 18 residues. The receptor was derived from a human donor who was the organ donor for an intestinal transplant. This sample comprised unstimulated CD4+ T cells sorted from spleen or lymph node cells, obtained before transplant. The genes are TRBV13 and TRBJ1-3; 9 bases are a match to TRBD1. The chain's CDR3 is CASSPTGTGSRSGNTIYF. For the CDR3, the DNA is TGTGCCAGCAGCCCTACCGGGACAGGGAGTCGATCTGGAAACACCATATATTTT.